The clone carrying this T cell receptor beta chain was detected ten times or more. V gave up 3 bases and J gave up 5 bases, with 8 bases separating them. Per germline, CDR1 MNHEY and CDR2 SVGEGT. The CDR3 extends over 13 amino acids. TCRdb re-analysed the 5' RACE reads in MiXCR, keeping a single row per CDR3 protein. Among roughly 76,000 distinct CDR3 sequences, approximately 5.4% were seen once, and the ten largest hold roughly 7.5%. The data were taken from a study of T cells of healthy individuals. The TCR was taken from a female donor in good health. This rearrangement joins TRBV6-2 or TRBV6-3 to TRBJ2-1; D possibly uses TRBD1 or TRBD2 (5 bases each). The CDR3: CASSYGGNNEQFF. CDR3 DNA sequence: TGTGCCAGCAGTTATGGGGGTAACAATGAGCAGTTCTTC.